This passage covers 14 T cell receptor beta chains from one sample sequenced in a study of tumor-infiltrating lymphocytes in primary liver carcinoma (dated by TCRdb to about 2017). Sequencing instrument: Illumina HiSeq 2500. Using a constant-region primer and ProtoScript II reverse transcriptase, TCRbeta-specific cDNA was reverse-transcribed from about 460 ng total RNA. Construction of the TCRbeta libraries relied on three nested rounds of multiplex PCR, following a slightly modified ARM-PCR procedure. The first two PCR rounds used multiplex TRBV1-TRBV30 forward primers with a Cbeta reverse primer, each for 10 to 11 cycles. TCRdb itself trimmed the public reads at Q25 with fastp, ran MiXCR and retained productive beta chains. CDR3 protein duplicates are merged, each entry listing the most common genes and DNA. Across this sample there are approximately 210,000 distinct CDR3 sequences, with less than 75% seen only once. 6% to 8.5% of the sample belongs to the ten largest clones.

Blood RNA was extracted from unsorted whole blood using TRIzol reagent, and germline DNA was obtained with the DNeasy Blood & Tissue kit. Material: peripheral blood. The receptors stem from a woman aged 55-69 years with primary liver carcinoma and hepatitis B virus infection.

This clonotype appeared many times. The chain uses TRBV6-5 and TRBJ1-5; D is unclear. Looked up from germline, CDR1 is MNHEY and CDR2 is SVGAGI. The CDR3 runs to 12 residues. Trimming shortened V by 4 bases and J by 3 bases, and 4 bases separated the two germline ends. CDR3 coding DNA: TGTGCCAGCAGTTCAGTCAATCAGCCCCAGCATTTT. This codes for CASSSVNQPQHF.

Turning to this clonotype: A read error may be the cause here, since a much bigger clone is one base away. V and J are TRBV6-1 and TRBJ1-1, with D unclear. Looked up from germline, CDR1 is MNHNS and CDR2 is SASEGT. The V and J ends lost 10 bases and 0 bases respectively, with 18 bases between them. The CDR3 is made up of 15 amino acids. The CDR3 DNA is TGTGCCAACACTCGTCTAGGCAGTATGAACACTGAAGCTTTCTTT. It yields the protein CANTRLGSMNTEAFF.

As for this clonotype: With a much larger clone just one base away, this may be a read error. The rearrangement links TRBV28 to TRBJ2-4, with D perhaps assigned TRBD1 or TRBD2 (5 bases each). The CDR3 extends over 14 amino acids. Germline CDR1 reads MDHEN; CDR2 reads SYDVKM. The CDR3 protein is CTSSGSQEANIQYF. The CDR3 bases are TGTACCAGCAGCGGTTCACAGGAGGCGAACATTCAGTACTTC.

The genes are TRBV2 and TRBJ2-5; D remains unclear. This CDR3 is 11 amino acids long. Germline values: CDR1 SNHLY, CDR2 FYNNEI. Trimming left V 8 bases short and J 5 bases short, with 9 bases between. CDR3 amino acids: CASLTVETQYF. In nucleotides, the CDR3 is TGTGCCAGCTTGACGGTGGAGACCCAGTACTTC.

The chain has TRBV4-2 and TRBJ2-2; D gene uncertain. Trimming removed 4 bases at V and 4 bases at J, with 19 bases between. This CDR3 is built from 17 residues. Germline V gene lookup returns CDR1 LGHNA and CDR2 YNFKEQ. The CDR3 DNA follows: TGTGCCAGCAGCCCCCCCTTCGTGTCCCAATCCACCGGGGAGCTGTTTTTT. It is translated as CASSPPFVSQSTGELFF.

As regards this clonotype: The CDR3 carries no conserved terminal phenylalanine or tryptophan, so it likely arises from a read error. The chain recombines TRBV5-1 with TRBJ2-5; unclear D gene. Germline values: CDR1 SGHRS, CDR2 YFSETQ. The CDR3 totals 14 residues. This chain's CDR3 is CARSLASHQETQYL. CDR3 DNA sequence: TGCGCCAGGAGCTTGGCCAGTCACCAAGAGACCCAGTACTTA.

Notes on this clonotype: This may arise from a read error, as a much more abundant clone is one base away. The chain carries TRBV6-5 and TRBJ2-1; 14 nucleotides match TRBD2. Germline loops: CDR1 MNHEY, CDR2 SVGAGI. The V segment lost 10 bases and the J segment 6 bases; nucleotides outside the gene matches: 17. This CDR3 region has 18 residues. The CDR3 DNA reads as TGTGCCAACAGACCGACTAGCGGGAGGGGTAAAGTGGGCAATGAGCAGTTCTTC. Residues: CANRPTSGRGKVGNEQFF.

As to this clonotype: The junction differs from germline at one of its ends, possibly a read error. The chain employs TRBV11-2 and TRBJ2-1, with D hard to call. The germline gives CDR1 SGHAT, CDR2 FQNNGV. There are 15 residues in the CDR3. The CDR3 sequence: CASSLGAETYNEQFF. Here the CDR3 DNA reads TGTGCCAGTAGCTTAGGTGCAGAGACCTACAATGAGCAGTTCTTC.

V usage is TRBV6-5 and J usage is TRBJ2-7, with D possibly matching TRBD1 (6 bases). The CDR3 is 15 amino acids. The ends were cut back, 0 bases at V and 11 bases at J, with 20 bases in the middle. Looked up from germline, CDR1 is MNHEY and CDR2 is SVGAGI. The CDR3 DNA follows: TGTGCCAGCAGTTACTCGACGGAGACAGGCTCCTACGAGTACTTC. Amino acid sequence: CASSYSTETGSYEYF.

Comment on this clonotype: An end of the junction differs from the germline gene, which may be a read error. The rearrangement joins TRBV11-2 to TRBJ2-3, with 9 bases matching TRBD2. This CDR3 comprises 15 residues. The germline CDR1 and CDR2 sequences are SGHAT and FQNNGV. CDR3 sequence: CANSPELAGPDTHYF. The CDR3 DNA is TGTGCCAACAGCCCTGAACTAGCGGGCCCAGATACGCATTATTTT.

As concerns this clonotype: The CDR3 carries no conserved terminal phenylalanine or tryptophan, so it likely arises from a read error. V usage is TRBV11-1 and J usage is TRBJ2-3; D is tentatively TRBD1 or TRBD2 (5 bases each). Germline V gives CDR1 SGHAT, CDR2 FQDESV (reference sequence). This CDR3 has 13 amino acids. The V and J ends lost 6 bases and 3 bases respectively, with 10 bases between them. The CDR3 here is CASSWDRTDTQYS. CDR3 DNA sequence: TGTGCCAGCAGTTGGGACCGAACAGATACGCAGTATTCT.

This clonotype came up a few times. The V call is TRBV5-6, the J call TRBJ2-1; D may correspond to TRBD1 or TRBD2 (6 bases each). The CDR3 is made up of 14 amino acids. Germline CDR1 reads SGHDT; CDR2 reads YYEEEE. V dropped 4 bases and J dropped 12 bases, with 20 bases sitting between them. This chain's CDR3 is CASSPDGGGAGQFF. In nucleotides, the CDR3 is TGTGCCAGCAGCCCGGACGGGGGCGGGGCCGGGCAGTTCTTC.

This clonotype was observed many times. This chain joins TRBV14 and TRBJ2-5; D is perhaps TRBD1 or TRBD2 (5 bases each). CDR3 length: 14 residues. Looked up from germline, CDR1 is SGHDN and CDR2 is FVKESK. V was cut by 4 bases and J by 5 bases, with 14 bases left in between. The CDR3 here is CASSPLGVWETQYF. CDR3 nucleotides: TGTGCCAGCAGCCCCCTGGGGGTTTGGGAGACCCAGTACTTC.

This clonotype was counted a few times. The rearrangement links TRBV7-8 to TRBJ2-7, with D unresolved. The CDR3 contains 14 residues. CDR1 SGHVS and CDR2 FQNEAQ come from the germline V gene. V dropped 1 base and J dropped 3 bases, with 10 bases sitting between them. This chain's CDR3 is CASSLEGVNYEQYF. The CDR3 DNA sequence: TGTGCCAGCAGCTTAGAGGGCGTGAACTACGAGCAGTACTTC.